The 5 T cell receptor beta chains in this list originate from one sample, sequenced in a study of blood T cell repertoires in COVID-19. The protocol was immunoSEQ multiplex PCR, while the TCRdb copy is restricted to in-frame clones and leaves out a portion. Among 150,000 or so clones listed, roughly four fifths were seen once. The sample comprised peripheral blood. The receptors stem from a human donor with acute or convalescent COVID-19. The donor label of this sample is uncertain.

Note on this clone: Being one base from a much bigger clone, this may be a read error. V gene TRBV27 combines with J gene TRBJ1-1; TRBD1 aligns across 7 bases. The V gene's germline CDR1 is MNHEY and CDR2 SMNVEV (reference sequence). There are 13 residues in the CDR3. V was clipped by 3 bases and J by 3 bases; unmatched bases: 1. Here the CDR3 DNA reads TGTGCCAGCAGTTTTACAGGGGACACTGAAGCTTTCTTT. Amino acids: CASSFTGDTEAFF.

This chain uses TRBV6-6 with TRBJ2-7; a possible D gene is TRBD1 (6 bases). This CDR3 region has 16 residues. Trimming shortened V by 2 bases and J by 2 bases, and 16 bases separated the two germline ends. Per germline, CDR1 MNHNY and CDR2 SVGAGI (reference sequence). The CDR3 protein is CASSYPPRGETYEQYF. CDR3 sequence (DNA): TGTGCCAGCAGTTACCCTCCCAGGGGCGAAACCTACGAGCAGTACTTC.

J is TRBJ2-6 and V is TRBV10-1; D remains unclear. V gave up 6 bases and J gave up 2 bases, with 8 bases separating them. CDR3 size: 14 residues. Germline loops: CDR1 WNHNN, CDR2 SYGVQD (reference sequence). The chain's CDR3 is CASSPSAGANVLTF. CDR3 nucleotides: TGCGCCAGCAGCCCATCGGCTGGGGCCAACGTCCTGACTTTC.

This clone was counted once. The chain joins TRBV19 to TRBJ2-1; 9 bases map to TRBD2. CDR3 length equals 15 residues. J gave up 6 bases and V 5 bases, and 8 bases lay outside the gene matches. Germline CDR1 reads LNHDA; CDR2 reads SQIVND (reference sequence). The CDR3, as DNA: TGTGCCAGTAGTCCCGGACTAGCGATACGCAATGAGCAGTTCTTC. Its translation: CASSPGLAIRNEQFF.

The chain employs TRBV19 and TRBJ1-3, with no clear D. V shed 1 base and J shed 0 bases, with 4 bases lying between them. Germline lookup yields CDR1 LNHDA and CDR2 SQIVND (reference sequence). This CDR3 has 14 amino acids. CDR3 residues: CASSIGGSGNTIYF. CDR3 bases: TGTGCCAGTAGTATAGGAGGCTCTGGAAACACCATATATTTT.